Below are 22 T cell receptor beta chains sequenced from a single sample in a study of technical replicates of blood from a handful of donors. The assay was immunoSEQ multiplex PCR, and TCRdb's table has in-frame clones only and misses some. The top ten hold approximately 9.9% of the sample, which has about 15,000 clones, about nine tenths seen once. Material: PBMCs. These receptors were collected from a human donor in good health.

V is TRBV27 and J is TRBJ2-1; 7 nucleotides match TRBD2. Germline V CDR1 and CDR2: MNHEY, SMNVEV (reference sequence). The J segment lost 5 bases and the V segment lost 2 bases, leaving 9 bases of the junction unmatched. The CDR3 is 16 amino acids. CDR3: CASSLTLAGVNNEQFF. CDR3 sequence (DNA): TGTGCCAGCAGTTTAACCCTTGCGGGAGTTAACAATGAGCAGTTCTTC.

The genes are TRBV6-4 and TRBJ2-1; no firm D call. The CDR3 contains 12 residues. CDR1 is MRHNA, CDR2 SNTAGT, per germline. V shed 3 bases and J shed 7 bases, with 7 bases lying between them. CDR3: CASSDNSNEQFF. CDR3 coding DNA: TGTGCCAGCAGTGATAACAGTAATGAGCAGTTCTTC.

This chain joins TRBV2 and TRBJ1-1, with a tentative D call TRBD1 (5 bases). Germline V gene sequence: CDR1 SNHLY, CDR2 FYNNEI. The CDR3 is 13 amino acids. V lost 4 bases to trimming and J lost 4 bases, with 10 bases between them. CDR3 residues: CASSVGGGTEAFF. The CDR3 DNA reads as TGTGCCAGCAGTGTGGGGGGGGGCACTGAAGCTTTCTTT.

The chain carries TRBV27 and TRBJ2-5; 8 bases line up with TRBD1. The CDR3 spans 15 residues. V lost 2 bases, J lost 5 bases, and 7 bases stayed unmatched. The V gene's germline CDR1 is MNHEY and CDR2 SMNVEV (reference sequence). The CDR3 is CASSLRTGRRETQYF. CDR3 bases: TGTGCCAGCAGTTTAAGGACAGGGCGAAGGGAGACCCAGTACTTC.

This clone was detected once. The CDR3 sequence: CASSALLGDHNEQFF. The CDR3 DNA reads as TGTGCCAGCAGCGCGCTACTAGGCGACCACAATGAGCAGTTCTTC. The chain combines TRBV7-6 with TRBJ2-1; possibly TRBD2 for D (5 bases). Trimming stripped 5 bases from V and 5 bases from J, with 16 bases between. Germline CDR1 SGHVS, CDR2 FNYEAQ. The CDR3 is made up of 15 amino acids. Drawing the rest from reference TRBV7-6 and TRBJ2-1, the complete variable domain is GAGVSQSPRYKVTKRGQDVALRCDPISGHVSLYWYRQALGQGPEFLTYFNYEAQQDKSGLPNDRFSAERPEGSISTLTIQRTEQRDSAMYRCASSALLGDHNEQFFGPGTRLTVL.

This clone was counted only a few times. V gene TRBV27 combines with J gene TRBJ1-1, with D tentatively TRBD1 (6 bases). The CDR3 consists of 15 residues. V lost 4 bases to trimming and J lost 5 bases, with 17 bases between them. Looked up from germline, CDR1 is MNHEY and CDR2 is SMNVEV (reference sequence). As DNA, the CDR3 is TGTGCCAGCAGTTCATACGGGGGGAGGGGGACTGAAGCTTTCTTT. Its protein product is CASSSYGGRGTEAFF.

This clone was counted only a few times. The CDR3 sequence is CASSSTRTDEQFF. The CDR3 DNA is TGTGCCAGTAGTTCGACTAGAACGGATGAGCAGTTCTTC. This sequence joins TRBV19 and TRBJ2-1, with D perhaps TRBD2 (6 bases). There are 13 residues in the CDR3. Germline-derived CDR1 and CDR2 are LNHDA and SQIVND (reference sequence). With 5 bases removed from V and 8 bases from J, the gap between germline ends came to 13 bases.

This sequence joins TRBV19 and TRBJ2-7; TRBD2 aligns across 8 bases. V was clipped by 9 bases and J by 5 bases; unmatched bases: 18. The CDR3 totals 16 residues. The germline V gene encodes CDR1 LNHDA and CDR2 SQIVND (reference sequence). The DNA for the CDR3 is TGTGCCAGCGCGCCCACCCCGGGGGGGGCCGTCAACGAGCAGTACTTC. It is translated as CASAPTPGGAVNEQYF.

The chain carries TRBV6-1 and TRBJ2-5, with 10 bases that match TRBD1. Germline assignment: CDR1 MNHNS and CDR2 SASEGT. This CDR3 spans 15 amino acids. The V and J ends lost 7 bases and 5 bases, in that order; junction bases with no gene match: 10. CDR3 sequence: CASTDTMTGGETQYF. In nucleotides, the CDR3 is TGTGCCAGCACCGATACTATGACAGGGGGCGAGACCCAGTACTTC.

V is TRBV7-6 and J is TRBJ2-5, with 7 bases matching TRBD1. With V trimmed by 4 bases and J by 2 bases, 4 bases remained unmatched. The CDR3 has 14 amino acids. Germline CDR1 and CDR2: SGHVS and FNYEAQ. CDR3 amino acids: CASSYGTVQETQYF. In nucleotides, the CDR3 is TGTGCCAGCAGCTATGGGACAGTGCAAGAGACCCAGTACTTC. Filled out from reference TRBV7-6 and TRBJ2-5, the complete variable domain reads GAGVSQSPRYKVTKRGQDVALRCDPISGHVSLYWYRQALGQGPEFLTYFNYEAQQDKSGLPNDRFSAERPEGSISTLTIQRTEQRDSAMYRCASSYGTVQETQYFGPGTRLLVL.

The chain links TRBV6-1 to TRBJ2-2; no reliable D call. Germline V gene data show CDR1 as MNHNS and CDR2 as SASEGT. This CDR3 contains 12 residues. The V and J ends lost 7 bases and 4 bases respectively, with 7 bases between them. DNA of the CDR3: TGTGCCAGCACCTGGAGCACCGGGGAGCTGTTTTTT. Translating gives CASTWSTGELFF.

V usage is TRBV5-1 and J usage is TRBJ2-4; 11 positions match TRBD2. CDR3 length: 14 amino acids. Unmatched junction bases numbered 3, after V lost 3 bases and J lost 7 bases. Germline loops: CDR1 SGHRS, CDR2 YFSETQ. Here the CDR3 DNA reads TGCGCCAGCAGCTCTAGCGGGGGGACGAACATTCAGTACTTC. This sequence encodes CASSSSGGTNIQYF.

The chain carries TRBV27 and TRBJ2-3; 13 nucleotides match TRBD2. V shed 6 bases and J 5 bases; nucleotides not matched to a gene: 5. This CDR3 region has 15 residues. CDR1 MNHEY and CDR2 SMNVEV come from the germline V gene (reference sequence). The CDR3 DNA sequence: TGTGCCAGCAGGACTAGCGGGAGGAGGGTAGATACGCAGTATTTT. It encodes CASRTSGRRVDTQYF.

The V call is TRBV4-1, the J call TRBJ2-7; tentative D call: TRBD2 (5 bases). Germline lookup yields CDR1 MGHRA and CDR2 YSYEKL. V was trimmed by 6 bases and J by 6 bases, leaving 18 bases between them. The CDR3 runs 14 residues. CDR3 residues: CASRDDYPGAEQYF. The CDR3, as DNA: TGCGCCAGCAGGGACGACTACCCCGGCGCCGAGCAGTACTTC.

This chain links TRBV27 with TRBJ2-5, with 7 bases aligning to TRBD2. Germline V gene lookup returns CDR1 MNHEY and CDR2 SMNVEV (reference sequence). V dropped 6 bases and J dropped 3; count of bases not matched to a gene: 13. This CDR3 is built from 16 residues. The CDR3 sequence is CASSPRAWLAEETQYF. CDR3 coding DNA: TGTGCCAGCAGCCCCCGGGCGTGGCTAGCGGAAGAGACCCAGTACTTC.

The chain joins TRBV6-1 to TRBJ1-5, with 7 bases lining up with TRBD1. CDR1 and CDR2 from the germline V gene are MNHNS and SASEGT. V was clipped by 4 bases and J by 4 bases; unmatched bases: 7. This CDR3 has 15 amino acids. The CDR3 spells CASSGAGTENQPQHF. CDR3 sequence (DNA): TGTGCCAGCAGTGGGGCGGGGACAGAAAATCAGCCCCAGCATTTT.

The V gene is TRBV7-2, the J gene TRBJ1-2, with 9 positions matching TRBD1. CDR1 and CDR2 (germline): SGHTA, FQGNSA. Trimming took 2 bases from V and 6 from J; bases not matched to a gene: 7. This CDR3 has 15 amino acids. CDR3 in amino acids: CASSLNWDRVNGYTF. The CDR3 nucleotides are TGTGCCAGCAGCTTAAATTGGGACAGGGTTAATGGCTACACCTTC.

The chain carries TRBV2 and TRBJ2-5, with 8 bases fitting TRBD2. The V segment lost 8 bases and the J segment 1 base; nucleotides outside the gene matches: 12. The CDR3 runs 16 residues. Germline V lookup: CDR1 SNHLY, CDR2 FYNNEI. The CDR3 loop reads CASCRTSTSAQETQYF. The DNA for the CDR3 is TGTGCCAGCTGCCGAACGTCGACTAGCGCCCAAGAGACCCAGTACTTC.

In DNA, the CDR3 is TGTGCCAGCAGTGATCCGGGACTAGCGAGCTACGAGCAGTACTTC. Its protein is CASSDPGLASYEQYF. This rearrangement joins TRBV25-1 to TRBJ2-7; 10 bases map to TRBD2. V lost 3 bases, J lost 3 bases, and 5 bases stayed unmatched. The CDR3 totals 15 residues. Germline-derived CDR1 and CDR2 are MGHDK and SYGVNS.

The CDR3 region is CASRRLDNEQFF. For the CDR3, the DNA is TGCGCCAGCCGTCGGTTAGACAATGAGCAGTTCTTC. This chain uses TRBV5-1 with TRBJ2-1; no clear D gene. The V end lost 7 bases, the J end lost 5 bases, and 10 bases lay between the germline ends. This CDR3 spans 12 amino acids. Germline CDR1 SGHRS, CDR2 YFSETQ.

The J gene is TRBJ2-1, the V gene TRBV5-1; weak D call: TRBD1 (6 bases). V was pared by 7 bases and J by 9 bases, with 23 bases between. This CDR3 is built from 15 residues. The germline V gene encodes CDR1 SGHRS and CDR2 YFSETQ. This CDR3 is CASSQGLQGRAEQFF. Written as DNA, the CDR3 is TGCGCCAGCTCACAGGGTCTACAGGGACGAGCTGAGCAGTTCTTC.

The chain recombines TRBV7-9 with TRBJ2-3; TRBD2 aligns across 9 bases. The CDR3 is 17 residues long. Looked up from germline, CDR1 is SEHNR and CDR2 is FQNEAQ (reference sequence). V dropped 4 bases and J dropped 0; count of bases not matched to a gene: 8. This CDR3 is CASSSRGGDPSTDTQYF. CDR3 nucleotide sequence: TGTGCCAGCAGCTCGCGCGGGGGGGACCCAAGCACAGATACGCAGTATTTT.